Shown below are 20 T cell receptor beta chains from a single sample sequenced in a study of shared clonotypes between healthy human individuals. Assay used: immunoSEQ multiplex PCR; TCRdb lists only in-frame clones, some missing. In the table there are about 2.3 million clones, over 85% of which are singletons. The sample taken for sequencing was naive CD4+ T cells from PBMCs. Subset described: CD45RA+ positively selected. Receptors originate from a man aged 18-30 years in good health. Some clones in this sample may be carry-over from other donors' samples.

The V call is TRBV2, the J call TRBJ2-1; D assignment may be TRBD1 or TRBD2 (5 bases each). V gave up 5 bases and J gave up 0 bases, with 17 bases separating them. Germline CDR1 is SNHLY and CDR2 is FYNNEI. The CDR3 extends over 17 amino acids. CDR3 DNA: TGTGCCAGCAGTCTAGGGGAAGCGGCAAGCTCCTACAATGAGCAGTTCTTC. It specifies CASSLGEAASSYNEQFF.

The chain joins TRBV30 to TRBJ2-7; D uncertain. The ends were cut back, 7 bases at V and 5 bases at J, with 12 bases in the middle. Germline loops: CDR1 GTSNPN, CDR2 SVGIG (reference sequence). The CDR3 covers 11 residues. CDR3 in amino acids: CASRLRHEQYF. DNA of the CDR3: TGTGCCTCCCGACTGCGGCACGAGCAGTACTTC.

The count of this clone is one. This chain uses TRBV5-4 with TRBJ2-5; 8 bases are shared with TRBD1. The V segment lost 0 bases and the J segment 9 bases; nucleotides outside the gene matches: 13. This CDR3 region has 16 residues. CDR1 SGHNT and CDR2 YYREEE come from the germline V gene (reference sequence). The chain's CDR3 is CASSLERPGGAVSQYF. The DNA of the CDR3 is TGTGCCAGCAGCTTGGAGAGGCCAGGGGGCGCGGTGTCCCAGTACTTC.

The rearrangement links TRBV6-5 to TRBJ2-3; D is possibly TRBD2 (5 bases). The CDR3 spans 16 residues. Trimming left V 4 bases short and J 4 bases short, with 18 bases between. Germline lookup yields CDR1 MNHEY and CDR2 SVGAGI. This CDR3 is CASSFWLEGFADTQYF. CDR3 DNA sequence: TGTGCCAGCAGTTTCTGGCTTGAGGGTTTCGCAGATACGCAGTATTTT.

J is TRBJ2-3 and V is TRBV18; no definite D call. The CDR3 is 14 residues long. Germline CDR1 reads KGHSH; CDR2 reads LQKENI. The ends were cut back, 1 base at V and 2 bases at J, with 7 bases in the middle. CDR3 in DNA: TGTGCCAGCTCACCACTAGAGATCACAGATACGCAGTATTTT. Residues: CASSPLEITDTQYF.

The chain joins TRBV2 to TRBJ1-4; 7 positions match TRBD1. Per germline, CDR1 SNHLY and CDR2 FYNNEI. The CDR3 is made up of 12 amino acids. J was trimmed by 15 bases and V by 3 bases; bases with no gene match: 7. The CDR3 loop reads CASSDSTGLLFF. The CDR3 DNA reads TGTGCCAGCAGTGATTCGACAGGGCTGTTGTTTTTT. Filled out from reference TRBV2 and TRBJ1-4, the complete variable domain reads EPEVTQTPSHQVTQMGQEVILRCVPISNHLYFYWYRQILGQKVEFLVSFYNNEISEKSEIFDDQFSVERPDGSNFTLKIRSTKLEDSAMYFCASSDSTGLLFFGSGTQLSVL.

CDR3 loop: CASRVGHDNEKLFF. CDR3 DNA: TGCGCCAGCAGGGTCGGCCACGATAATGAAAAACTGTTTTTT. The V and J genes are TRBV5-1 and TRBJ1-4, with unresolved D. Germline V gene data show CDR1 as SGHRS and CDR2 as YFSETQ. The CDR3 loop spans 14 amino acids. The V end lost 5 bases, the J end lost 4 bases, and 12 bases lay between the germline ends.

This chain connects TRBV4-3 to TRBJ1-2, with D maybe TRBD1 (6 bases). Trimming shortened V by 0 bases and J by 3 bases, and 14 bases separated the two germline ends. The CDR3 is made up of 16 amino acids. The germline CDR1 and CDR2 sequences are LGHNA and YSLEER. The CDR3 spells CASSQDLGARDYGYTF. DNA of the CDR3: TGCGCCAGCAGCCAAGATCTGGGGGCGCGGGACTATGGCTACACCTTC.

As for this clone: This sample also contains other DNA sequences that code for the same CDR3. The rearrangement joins TRBV4-1 to TRBJ1-5; TRBD1 might be the D (5 bases). In germline, CDR1 is MGHRA, CDR2 YSYEKL. Trimming pared 0 bases from V and 5 bases from J, leaving 5 bases between. The CDR3 covers 13 residues. The CDR3 protein is CASSQEGDQPQHF. CDR3 bases: TGCGCCAGCAGCCAAGAAGGGGATCAGCCCCAGCATTTT.

The rearrangement uses TRBV28 and TRBJ1-1; maybe TRBD1 (5 bases). The CDR3 spans 16 residues. In germline, CDR1 is MDHEN, CDR2 SYDVKM. The V gene lost 1 base and the J gene lost 0 bases, with 12 bases spanning the gap. The DNA for the CDR3 is TGTGCCAGCAGTTTATTCGGGGGGAACATGAACACTGAAGCTTTCTTT. Residues: CASSLFGGNMNTEAFF.

This clone was observed a single time. The chain combines TRBV9 with TRBJ1-2; unclear D gene. CDR3 length equals 12 residues. Germline V gene data show CDR1 as SGDLS and CDR2 as YYNGEE. V lost 2 bases and J 4 bases, leaving 6 bases between the germline ends. The CDR3 protein is CASSVTPYGYTF. DNA of the CDR3: TGTGCCAGCAGCGTTACTCCCTATGGCTACACCTTC.

The chain has TRBV7-2 and TRBJ1-5; D is perhaps TRBD1 (6 bases). Germline CDR1 reads SGHTA; CDR2 reads FQGNSA. V shed 5 bases and J shed 7 bases, with 12 bases lying between them. CDR3 length: 13 residues. The CDR3 protein is CASSRRGGQPQHF. CDR3 nucleotides: TGTGCCAGCAGCCGTCGAGGGGGGCAGCCCCAGCATTTT.

The rearrangement uses TRBV18 and TRBJ2-3; D remains unclear. V lost 6 bases to trimming and J lost 0 bases, with 10 bases between them. The germline V gene encodes CDR1 KGHSH and CDR2 LQKENI. CDR3 size: 14 residues. The CDR3 coding sequence is TGTGCCAGCTCCCTCACCATGAGCACAGATACGCAGTATTTT. This gives the protein CASSLTMSTDTQYF.

This clone was seen once. V and J are TRBV7-9 and TRBJ2-1; tentative D call: TRBD2 (6 bases). The germline CDR1 and CDR2 sequences are SEHNR and FQNEAQ (reference sequence). The CDR3 has 18 amino acids. V was clipped by 3 bases and J by 0 bases, with 18 bases between them. Written as DNA, the CDR3 is TGTGCCAGCAGCTTCGTTTTTCCGGGAGAATTCTCCTACAATGAGCAGTTCTTC. Its protein is CASSFVFPGEFSYNEQFF.

The chain combines TRBV2 with TRBJ1-3; D gene unclear. V was clipped by 7 bases and J by 0 bases, with 13 bases between them. Germline CDR1 SNHLY, CDR2 FYNNEI. The CDR3 totals 15 residues. The CDR3 DNA reads as TGTGCCAGCATAGCCGACCCAGGCTCTGGAAACACCATATATTTT. Protein sequence: CASIADPGSGNTIYF. The entire variable domain, with the rest obtained from reference TRBV2 and TRBJ1-3, is as follows: EPEVTQTPSHQVTQMGQEVILRCVPISNHLYFYWYRQILGQKVEFLVSFYNNEISEKSEIFDDQFSVERPDGSNFTLKIRSTKLEDSAMYFCASIADPGSGNTIYFGEGSWLTVV.

The V and J genes are TRBV9 and TRBJ2-7; D is perhaps TRBD1 or TRBD2 (7 bases each). CDR3 length: 15 residues. V lost 4 bases and J lost 4, with 18 bases in between. The V gene's germline CDR1 is SGDLS and CDR2 YYNGEE. The CDR3 DNA reads as TGTGCCAGCAGCCCTAGGGGGGGACAGACTTACGAGCAGTACTTC. Its protein is CASSPRGGQTYEQYF.

The chain employs TRBV28 and TRBJ2-1; a weak D match, TRBD2 (6 bases). Germline lookup yields CDR1 MDHEN and CDR2 SYDVKM. CDR3 length equals 16 residues. V shed 5 bases and J shed 1 base, with 15 bases lying between them. CDR3 sequence (DNA): TGTGCCAGCAGTACCTCGGGACTCTCTTCCTACAATGAGCAGTTCTTC. Translating it yields CASSTSGLSSYNEQFF.

The chain recombines TRBV7-3 with TRBJ1-5; the D is unclear. CDR1 is SGHTA and CDR2 is FQGTGA in the germline V gene. The CDR3 covers 13 residues. V gave up 3 bases and J gave up 5 bases, with 8 bases separating them. This CDR3 is CASSFDLDQPQHF. The CDR3 region has the DNA TGTGCCAGCAGCTTTGATTTGGATCAGCCCCAGCATTTT.

A single count supports this clone. The V and J genes are TRBV30 and TRBJ1-2; 7 nucleotides align to TRBD1. Unmatched junction bases numbered 11, after V lost 5 bases and J lost 2 bases. The CDR3 is made up of 15 amino acids. Per germline, CDR1 GTSNPN and CDR2 SVGIG (reference sequence). CDR3 in amino acids: CAWQQTGLGNYGYTF. CDR3 in DNA: TGTGCCTGGCAGCAGACAGGGCTCGGGAACTATGGCTACACCTTC.

The genes are TRBV5-1 and TRBJ2-2; 7 bases are a match to TRBD2. V trimming: 5 bases; J trimming: 6 bases; junction bases outside the gene matches: 10. CDR3 length: 15 amino acids. CDR1 and CDR2 from the germline V gene are SGHRS and YFSETQ. DNA of the CDR3: TGCGCCAGCAGTGACTATGCGGGAGCGGCCGGGGAGCTGTTTTTT. Translated, it gives CASSDYAGAAGELFF. Based on the CDR3 plus reference TRBV5-1 and TRBJ2-2, the full variable domain is KAGVTQTPRYLIKTRGQQVTLSCSPISGHRSVSWYQQTPGQGLQFLFEYFSETQRNKGNFPGRFSGRQFSNSRSEMNVSTLELGDSALYLCASSDYAGAAGELFFGEGSRLTVL.